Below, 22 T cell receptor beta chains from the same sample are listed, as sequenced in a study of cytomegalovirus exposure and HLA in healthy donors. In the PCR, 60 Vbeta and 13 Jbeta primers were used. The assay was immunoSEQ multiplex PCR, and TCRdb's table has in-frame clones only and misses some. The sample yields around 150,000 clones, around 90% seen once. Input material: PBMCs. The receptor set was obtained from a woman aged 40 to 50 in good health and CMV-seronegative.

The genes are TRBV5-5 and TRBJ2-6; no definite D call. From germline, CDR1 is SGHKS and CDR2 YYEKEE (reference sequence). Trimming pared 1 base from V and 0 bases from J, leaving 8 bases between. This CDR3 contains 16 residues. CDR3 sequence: CASSLIANSGANVLTF. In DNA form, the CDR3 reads TGTGCCAGCAGCTTGATAGCCAACTCTGGGGCCAACGTCCTGACTTTC.

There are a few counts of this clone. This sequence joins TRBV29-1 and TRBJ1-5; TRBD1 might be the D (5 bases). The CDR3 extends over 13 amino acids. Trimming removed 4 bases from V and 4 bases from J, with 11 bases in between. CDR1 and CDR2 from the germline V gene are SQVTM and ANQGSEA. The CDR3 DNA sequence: TGCAGCGTTGGCGGGGCAGCGAATCAGCCCCAGCATTTT. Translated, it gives CSVGGAANQPQHF.

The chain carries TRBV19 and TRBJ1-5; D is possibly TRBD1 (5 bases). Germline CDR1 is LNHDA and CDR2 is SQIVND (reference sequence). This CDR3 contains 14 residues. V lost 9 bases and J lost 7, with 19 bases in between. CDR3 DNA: TGTGCCAGCCTCGGCGCAGGGCTTTGGCAGCCCCAGCATTTT. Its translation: CASLGAGLWQPQHF.

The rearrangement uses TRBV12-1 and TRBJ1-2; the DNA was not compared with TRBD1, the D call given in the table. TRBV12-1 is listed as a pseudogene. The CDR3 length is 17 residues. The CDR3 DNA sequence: TGTGCCAGCAGGGGAATAGCCAGGGACAGGAGTAACTATGGCTACACCTTC. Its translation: CASRGIARDRSNYGYTF.

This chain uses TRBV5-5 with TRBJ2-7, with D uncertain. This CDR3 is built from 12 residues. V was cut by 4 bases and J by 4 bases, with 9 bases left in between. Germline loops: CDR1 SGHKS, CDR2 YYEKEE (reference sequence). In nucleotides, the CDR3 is TGTGCCAGCAGCCCTTCCTTTTACGAGCAGTACTTC. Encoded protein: CASSPSFYEQYF. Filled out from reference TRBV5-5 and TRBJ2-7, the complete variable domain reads DAGVTQSPTHLIKTRGQQVTLRCSPISGHKSVSWYQQVLGQGPQFIFQYYEKEERGRGNFPDRFSARQFPNYSSELNVNALLLGDSALYLCASSPSFYEQYFGPGTRLTVT.

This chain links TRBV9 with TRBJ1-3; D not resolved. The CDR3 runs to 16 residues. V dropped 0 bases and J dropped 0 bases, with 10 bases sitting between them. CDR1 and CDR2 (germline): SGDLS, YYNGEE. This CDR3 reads CASSVGRSGSGNTIYF. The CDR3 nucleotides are TGTGCCAGCAGCGTAGGTCGGTCAGGCTCTGGAAACACCATATATTTT.

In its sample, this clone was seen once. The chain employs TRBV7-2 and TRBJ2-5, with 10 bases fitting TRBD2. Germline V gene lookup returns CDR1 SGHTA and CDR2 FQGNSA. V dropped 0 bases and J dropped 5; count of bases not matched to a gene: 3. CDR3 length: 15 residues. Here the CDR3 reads CASSLAASGSETQYF. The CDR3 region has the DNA TGTGCCAGCAGCTTAGCCGCTAGCGGGAGTGAGACCCAGTACTTC. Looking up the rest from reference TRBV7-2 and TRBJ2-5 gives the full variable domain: GAGVSQSPSNKVTEKGKDVELRCDPISGHTALYWYRQSLGQGLEFLIYFQGNSAPDKSGLPSDRFSAERTGGSVSTLTIQRTQQEDSAVYLCASSLAASGSETQYFGPGTRLLVL.

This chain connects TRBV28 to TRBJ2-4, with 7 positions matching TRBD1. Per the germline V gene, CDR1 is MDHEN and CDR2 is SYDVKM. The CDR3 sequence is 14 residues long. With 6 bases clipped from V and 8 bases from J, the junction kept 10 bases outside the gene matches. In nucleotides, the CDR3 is TGTGCCAGCAGGGAAGGGGGCAGGGCGGACATTCAGTACTTC. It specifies CASREGGRADIQYF.

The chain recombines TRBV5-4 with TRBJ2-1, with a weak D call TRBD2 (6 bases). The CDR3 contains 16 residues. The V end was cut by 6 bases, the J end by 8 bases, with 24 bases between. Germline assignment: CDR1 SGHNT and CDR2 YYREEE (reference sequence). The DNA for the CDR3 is TGTGCCAGCAACCCTCCTGGGACTCGGGGATTCGATGAGCAGTTCTTC. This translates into CASNPPGTRGFDEQFF.

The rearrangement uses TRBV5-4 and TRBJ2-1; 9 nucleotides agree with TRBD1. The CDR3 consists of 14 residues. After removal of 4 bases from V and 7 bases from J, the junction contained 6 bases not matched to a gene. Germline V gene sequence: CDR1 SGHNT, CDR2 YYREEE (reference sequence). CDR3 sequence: CASSPTGTGNEQFF. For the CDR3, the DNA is TGTGCCAGCAGCCCAACCGGGACAGGGAATGAGCAGTTCTTC. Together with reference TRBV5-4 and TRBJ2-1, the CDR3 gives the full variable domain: ETGVTQSPTHLIKTRGQQVTLRCSSQSGHNTVSWYQQALGQGPQFIFQYYREEENGRGNFPPRFSGLQFPNYSSELNVNALELDDSALYLCASSPTGTGNEQFFGPGTRLTVL.

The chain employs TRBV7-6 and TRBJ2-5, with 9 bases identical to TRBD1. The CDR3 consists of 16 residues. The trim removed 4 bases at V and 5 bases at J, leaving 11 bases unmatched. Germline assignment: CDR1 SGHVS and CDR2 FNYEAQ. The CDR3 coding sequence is TGTGCCAGCAGCTCCATAGTCCCGGGACAGGGTGAGACCCAGTACTTC. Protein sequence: CASSSIVPGQGETQYF.

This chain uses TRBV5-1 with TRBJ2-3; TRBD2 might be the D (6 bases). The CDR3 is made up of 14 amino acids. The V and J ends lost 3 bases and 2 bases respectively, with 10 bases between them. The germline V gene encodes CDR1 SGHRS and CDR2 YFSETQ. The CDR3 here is CASSSSSDTDTQYF. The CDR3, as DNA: TGCGCCAGCAGCTCCTCTAGCGACACAGATACGCAGTATTTT.

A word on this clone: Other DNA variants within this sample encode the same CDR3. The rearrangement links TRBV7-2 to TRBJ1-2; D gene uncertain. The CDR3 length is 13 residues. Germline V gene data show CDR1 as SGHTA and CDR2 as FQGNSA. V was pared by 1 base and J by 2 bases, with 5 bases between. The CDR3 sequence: CASSLGLNYGYTF. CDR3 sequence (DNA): TGTGCCAGCAGCTTAGGTTTAAACTATGGCTACACCTTC.

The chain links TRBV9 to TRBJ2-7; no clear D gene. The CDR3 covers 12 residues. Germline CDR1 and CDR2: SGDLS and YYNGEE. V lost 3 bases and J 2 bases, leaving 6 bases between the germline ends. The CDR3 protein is CASSGATYEQYF. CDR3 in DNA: TGTGCCAGCAGCGGCGCCACCTACGAGCAGTACTTC.

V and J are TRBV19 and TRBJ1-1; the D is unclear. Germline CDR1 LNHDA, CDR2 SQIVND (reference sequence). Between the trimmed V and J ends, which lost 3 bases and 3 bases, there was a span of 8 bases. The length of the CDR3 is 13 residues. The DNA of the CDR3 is TGTGCCAGTAGTATGGCCGTCTACACTGAAGCTTTCTTT. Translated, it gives CASSMAVYTEAFF.

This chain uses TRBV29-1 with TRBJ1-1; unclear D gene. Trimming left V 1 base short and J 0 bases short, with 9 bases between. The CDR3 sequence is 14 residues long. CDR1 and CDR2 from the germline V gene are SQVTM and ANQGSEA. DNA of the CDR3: TGCAGCGTTGAAGTATTCAGTATGAACACTGAAGCTTTCTTT. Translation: CSVEVFSMNTEAFF. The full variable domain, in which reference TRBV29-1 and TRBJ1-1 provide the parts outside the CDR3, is SAVISQKPSRDICQRGTSLTIQCQVDSQVTMMFWYRQQPGQSLTLIATANQGSEATYESGFVIDKFPISRPNLTFSTLTVSNMSPEDSSIYLCSVEVFSMNTEAFFGQGTRLTVV.

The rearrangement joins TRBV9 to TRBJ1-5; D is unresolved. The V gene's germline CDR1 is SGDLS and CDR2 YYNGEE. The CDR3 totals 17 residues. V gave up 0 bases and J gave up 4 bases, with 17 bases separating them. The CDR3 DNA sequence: TGTGCCAGCAGCGTAGGCGCTGGGCTTGCCACTAATCAGCCCCAGCATTTT. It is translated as CASSVGAGLATNQPQHF.

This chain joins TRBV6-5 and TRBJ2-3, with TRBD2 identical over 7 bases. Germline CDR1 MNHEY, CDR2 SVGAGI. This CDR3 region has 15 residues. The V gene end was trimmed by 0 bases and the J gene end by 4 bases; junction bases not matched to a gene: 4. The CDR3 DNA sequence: TGTGCCAGCAGTTACTCGGGCGGGAGTGCAGATACGCAGTATTTT. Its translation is CASSYSGGSADTQYF.

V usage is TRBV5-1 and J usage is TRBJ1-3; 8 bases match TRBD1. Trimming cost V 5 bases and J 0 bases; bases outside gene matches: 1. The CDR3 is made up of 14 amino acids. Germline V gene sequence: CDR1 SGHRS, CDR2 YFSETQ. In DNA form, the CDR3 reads TGCGCCAGCAGGGACAGGGCCTCTGGAAACACCATATATTTT. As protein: CASRDRASGNTIYF.

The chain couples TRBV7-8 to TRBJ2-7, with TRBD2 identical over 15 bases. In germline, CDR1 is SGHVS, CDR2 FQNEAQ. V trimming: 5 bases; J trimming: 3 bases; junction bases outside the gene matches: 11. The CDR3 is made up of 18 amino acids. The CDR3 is CASSPGLAGGGVLYEQYF. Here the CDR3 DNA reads TGTGCCAGCAGCCCGGGACTAGCGGGAGGTGGGGTACTCTACGAGCAGTACTTC.

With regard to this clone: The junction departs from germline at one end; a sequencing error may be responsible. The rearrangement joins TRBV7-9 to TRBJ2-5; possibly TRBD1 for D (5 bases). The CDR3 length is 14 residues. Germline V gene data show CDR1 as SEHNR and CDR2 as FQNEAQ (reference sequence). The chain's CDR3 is CSSSSTGLQETQYF. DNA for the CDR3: TGTTCCAGCAGCTCCACAGGCCTCCAAGAGACCCAGTACTTC.

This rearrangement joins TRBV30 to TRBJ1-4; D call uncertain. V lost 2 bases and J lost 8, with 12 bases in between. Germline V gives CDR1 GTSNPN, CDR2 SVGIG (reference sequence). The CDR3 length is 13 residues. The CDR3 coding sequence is TGTGCCTGGAGTCCCCAGGCGGGGGAAAAACTGTTTTTT. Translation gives CAWSPQAGEKLFF. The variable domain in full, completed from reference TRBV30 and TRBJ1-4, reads SQTIHQWPATLVQPVGSPLSLECTVEGTSNPNLYWYRQAAGRGLQLLFYSVGIGQISSEVPQNLSASRPQDRQFILSSKKLLLSDSGFYLCAWSPQAGEKLFFGSGTQLSVL.